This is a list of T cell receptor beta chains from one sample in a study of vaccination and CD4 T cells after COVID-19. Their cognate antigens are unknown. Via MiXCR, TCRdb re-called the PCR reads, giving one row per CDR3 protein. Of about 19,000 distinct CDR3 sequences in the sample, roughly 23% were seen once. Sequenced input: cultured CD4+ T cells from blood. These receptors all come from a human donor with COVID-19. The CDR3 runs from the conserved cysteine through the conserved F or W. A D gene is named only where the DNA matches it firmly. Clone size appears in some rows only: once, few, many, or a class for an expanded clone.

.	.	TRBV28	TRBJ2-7	CASSSPGDTFYEQYF	TGTGCCAGCAGTTCCCCGGGGGACACCTTCTACGAGCAGTACTTC
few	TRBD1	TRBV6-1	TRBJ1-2	CASNLQGGDGYTF	TGTGCCAGCAACTTACAGGGGGGAGATGGCTACACCTTC
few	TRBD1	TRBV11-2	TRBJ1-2	CASSFRQGGYTF	TGTGCCAGCAGCTTCCGACAGGGAGGCTACACCTTC
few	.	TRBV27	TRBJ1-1	CASKRVLVYTEAFF	TGTGCCAGCAAAAGGGTTCTTGTATATACTGAAGCTTTCTTT
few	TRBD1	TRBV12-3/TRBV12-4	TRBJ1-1	CASSLMRSTGVEAFF	TGTGCCAGCAGTTTGATGAGGTCGACAGGGGTTGAAGCTTTCTTT
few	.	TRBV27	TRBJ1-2	CASSFAAVGPANGYTF	TGTGCCAGCAGTTTTGCCGCCGTAGGGCCGGCGAACGGCTACACCTTC
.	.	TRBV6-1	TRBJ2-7	CASSYGASYEQYF	TGTGCCAGCTCTTATGGGGCGTCCTACGAGCAGTACTTC
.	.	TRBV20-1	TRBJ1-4	CSASFGGNANEKLFF	TGCAGTGCTAGTTTCGGGGGGAATGCTAATGAAAAACTGTTTTTT
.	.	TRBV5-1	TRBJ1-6	CASSVWGSDNSPLHF	TGCGCCAGCAGTGTATGGGGTTCCGATAATTCACCCCTCCACTTT
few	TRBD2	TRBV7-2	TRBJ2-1	CASSEPPGLEQFF	TGTGCCAGCAGCGAGCCGCCGGGACTAGAGCAGTTCTTC
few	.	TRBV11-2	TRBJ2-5	CASSLMGEGQETQYF	TGTGCCAGCAGCTTAATGGGTGAGGGACAAGAGACCCAGTACTTC
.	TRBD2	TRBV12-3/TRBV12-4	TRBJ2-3	CASSATSGGNTQYF	TGTGCCAGCAGTGCGACTAGCGGGGGAAATACGCAGTATTTT
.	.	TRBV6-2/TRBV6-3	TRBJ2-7	CASSLNRQGQYF	TGTGCCAGCAGTTTAAACAGGCAGGGGCAGTACTTC
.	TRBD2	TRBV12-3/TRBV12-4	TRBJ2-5	CASSFRLAGGLDQYF	TGTGCCAGCAGTTTCAGACTAGCGGGGGGTTTGGACCAGTACTTC
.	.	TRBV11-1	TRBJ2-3	CASSFDGGDTQYF	TGTGCCAGCAGCTTCGATGGGGGTGATACGCAGTATTTT
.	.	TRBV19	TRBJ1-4	CASSTNSGRTPNEKLFF	TGTGCCAGTAGTACCAATTCAGGACGGACTCCTAATGAAAAACTGTTTTTT
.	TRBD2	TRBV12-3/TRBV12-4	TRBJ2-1	CASSSLAGTLAEQFF	TGTGCCAGCAGTTCACTAGCGGGGACCCTAGCTGAGCAGTTCTTC
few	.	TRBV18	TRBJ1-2	CASSQQGDYGYTF	TGTGCCAGCTCACAACAGGGCGACTATGGCTACACCTTC
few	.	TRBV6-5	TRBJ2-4	CASSSGQPLAKNIQYF	TGTGCCAGCAGTTCCGGACAGCCTTTAGCCAAAAACATTCAGTACTTC
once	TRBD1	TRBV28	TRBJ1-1	CASSLTGMNTYEAFF	TGTGCCAGCAGTTTGACAGGGATGAATACTTATGAAGCTTTCTTT
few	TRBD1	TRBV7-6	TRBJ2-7	CASSPRTGSYEQYF	TGTGCTAGCAGCCCAAGGACAGGCTCCTACGAGCAGTACTTC
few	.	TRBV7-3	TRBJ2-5	CASSSGTQETQYF	TGTGCCAGCAGCTCCGGGACCCAAGAGACCCAGTACTTC
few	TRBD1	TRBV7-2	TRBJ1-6	CASSTTGGNSPLHF	TGTGCCAGCAGCACGACAGGGGGCAATTCACCCCTCCACTTT
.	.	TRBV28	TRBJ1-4	CASSFDGTNEKLFF	TGTGCCAGCAGTTTCGATGGGACTAATGAAAAACTGTTTTTT
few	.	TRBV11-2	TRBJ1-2	CASSKRQSYGYTF	TGTGCCAGCAGTAAACGACAGTCCTATGGCTACACCTTC
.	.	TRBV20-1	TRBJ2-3	CSASPLSHTDTQYF	TGCAGTGCTAGCCCTTTGAGCCACACAGATACGCAGTATTTT
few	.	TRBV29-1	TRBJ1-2	CSVGEGRGGGYTF	TGCAGCGTTGGAGAGGGCCGAGGTGGTGGCTACACCTTC
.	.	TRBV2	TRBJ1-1	CASREGPTEAFF	TGTGCCAGCCGCGAGGGACCCACTGAAGCTTTCTTT
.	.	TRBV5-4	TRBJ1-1	CASSWAGGYAEAFF	TGTGCCAGCAGCTGGGCCGGTGGGTACGCTGAAGCTTTCTTT
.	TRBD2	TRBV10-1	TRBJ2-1	CARGAGRGSGNEQFF	TGCGCCCGGGGGGCCGGGAGGGGATCGGGCAATGAGCAGTTCTTC
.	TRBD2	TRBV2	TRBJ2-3	CASREKAGGLTDTQYF	TGTGCCAGCAGGGAAAAAGCGGGGGGGCTCACAGATACGCAGTATTTT
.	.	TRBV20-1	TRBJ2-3	CSARPMTSTDTQYF	TGCAGTGCTAGACCGATGACTAGCACAGATACGCAGTATTTT
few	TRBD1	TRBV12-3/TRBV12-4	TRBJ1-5	CASTTGTGVQPQHF	TGTGCCAGCACCACCGGGACAGGGGTTCAGCCCCAGCATTTT
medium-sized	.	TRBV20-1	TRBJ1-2	CSAGTPSPNGYTF	TGCAGTGCTGGGACACCTTCACCCAATGGCTACACCTTC
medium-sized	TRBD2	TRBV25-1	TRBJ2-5	CASSGWTSLRETQYF	TGTGCCAGCAGTGGCTGGACTAGCCTCAGAGAGACCCAGTACTTC
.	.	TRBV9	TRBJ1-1	CASSVAGTNTEAFF	TGTGCCAGCAGCGTAGCAGGGACGAACACTGAAGCTTTCTTT
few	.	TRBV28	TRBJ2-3	CASAFSGSTDTQYF	TGTGCCAGCGCCTTTTCGGGAAGCACAGATACGCAGTATTTT
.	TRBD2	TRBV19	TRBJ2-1	CASSLYTSGAYNEQFF	TGTGCCAGTAGTCTCTACACTAGCGGGGCCTACAATGAGCAGTTCTTC
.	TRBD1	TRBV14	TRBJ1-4	CASSQDHRGEKLFF	TGTGCCAGCAGCCAAGATCACAGGGGTGAAAAACTGTTTTTT
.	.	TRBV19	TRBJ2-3	CASSIGTHGGQYF	TGTGCCAGTAGTATAGGAACGCACGGTGGGCAGTATTTT
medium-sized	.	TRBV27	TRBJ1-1	CASRARQGEVANTEAFF	TGTGCCAGCAGGGCTAGGCAGGGTGAGGTCGCGAACACTGAAGCTTTCTTT
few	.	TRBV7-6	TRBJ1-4	CASSLGSGNEKLFF	TGTGCCAGCAGCTTAGGGTCCGGGAATGAAAAACTGTTTTTT
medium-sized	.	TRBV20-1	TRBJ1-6	CSARLGVDSPLHF	TGCAGTGCTAGGCTGGGGGTGGATTCACCCCTCCACTTT